The T cell receptor (beta chain) under discussion was sequenced for a study of control samples from healthy donors and cancer patients. This CDR3 is 14 amino acids long. Trimming removed 1 base at V and 2 bases at J, with 8 bases between. Germline CDR1 MDHEN, CDR2 SYDVKM. This table comes from immunoSEQ multiplex PCR, and its TCRdb copy is limited to in-frame clones, with some not included. The specimen's table records roughly 190,000 clones. The genes are TRBV28 and TRBJ1-2, with D perhaps matching TRBD1 (5 bases). Sequences were obtained from blood. This TCR came from a young woman in good health. The CDR3 protein is CASSLSGGNYGYTF. As DNA, the CDR3 is TGTGCCAGCAGTTTATCGGGGGGGAACTATGGCTACACCTTC.